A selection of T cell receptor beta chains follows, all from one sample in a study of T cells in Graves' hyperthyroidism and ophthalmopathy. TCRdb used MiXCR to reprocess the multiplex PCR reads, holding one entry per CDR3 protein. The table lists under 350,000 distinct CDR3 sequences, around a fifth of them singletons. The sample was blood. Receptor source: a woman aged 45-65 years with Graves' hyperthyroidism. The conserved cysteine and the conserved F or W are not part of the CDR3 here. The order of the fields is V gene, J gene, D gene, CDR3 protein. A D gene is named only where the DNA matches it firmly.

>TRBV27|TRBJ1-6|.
ASSTLGGPSPLH
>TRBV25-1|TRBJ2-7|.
ASSELGVEQY
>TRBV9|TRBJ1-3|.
ASSVDPPGGLYGNTIY
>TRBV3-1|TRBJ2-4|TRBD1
ASSPRTGENIQY
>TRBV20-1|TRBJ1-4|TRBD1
SARDFQGASEKLF
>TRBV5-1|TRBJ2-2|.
ASSFGDRGGAGELF
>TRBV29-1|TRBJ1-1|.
SVRRGPDTEAF
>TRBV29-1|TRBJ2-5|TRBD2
SADGGEETQY
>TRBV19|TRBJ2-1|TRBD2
ASSEGTTYNEQF
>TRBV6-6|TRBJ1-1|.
ASSYFQENTEAF
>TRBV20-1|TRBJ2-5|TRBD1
SAGQGSREETQY
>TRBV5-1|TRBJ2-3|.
ANHSTDTQY
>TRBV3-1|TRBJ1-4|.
ASSQEQGYEKLF
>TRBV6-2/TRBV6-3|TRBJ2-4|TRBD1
ASSGRDRDTKNIQY
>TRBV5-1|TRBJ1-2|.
ASSSNRVAYT
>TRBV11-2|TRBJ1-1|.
ASSFIRRTNTEAF
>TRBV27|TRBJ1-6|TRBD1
ASSWTGGIDSPLH
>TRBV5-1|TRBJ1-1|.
ASSSSGLGYGNTEAF
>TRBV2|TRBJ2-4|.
ASSEGRSANIQY
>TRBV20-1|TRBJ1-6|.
SARDRTGLTPLH
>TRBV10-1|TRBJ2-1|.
ASSAPGYNEQF
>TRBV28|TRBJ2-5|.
ASSDGRPRGETQY
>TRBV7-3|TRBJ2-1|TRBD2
ASSPGPSGTYNEQF
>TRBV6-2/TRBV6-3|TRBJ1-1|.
ASSPMGFMNTKAF
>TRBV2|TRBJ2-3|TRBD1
ASSPGQADTQY
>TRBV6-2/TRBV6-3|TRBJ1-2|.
ASTPTAAPFGYT
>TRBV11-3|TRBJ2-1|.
ASGSPPGANEQF
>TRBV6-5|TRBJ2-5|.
ASSFSGAGRGKETQY
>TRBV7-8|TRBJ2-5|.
ASSLGDMRETQY
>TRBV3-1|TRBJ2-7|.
ASSQVRTAEQY
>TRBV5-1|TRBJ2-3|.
ASTPAGGTDTQY
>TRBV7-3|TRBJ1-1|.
ASSIDRNTEAF
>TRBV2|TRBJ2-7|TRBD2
ASRELAFEQY
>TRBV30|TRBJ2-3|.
AFSTSGDTQY
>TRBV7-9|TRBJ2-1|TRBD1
ASSLNRGTGNEQF
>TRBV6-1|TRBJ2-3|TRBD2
ASNGGRASDTQY
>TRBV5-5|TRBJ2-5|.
ASSLPGTRETQY
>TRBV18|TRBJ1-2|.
ASSPRNDGYT
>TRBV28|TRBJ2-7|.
ASSLRTTEQY
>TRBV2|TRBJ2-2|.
ASSPREGRGTGELF
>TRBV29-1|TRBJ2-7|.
SVVGQEGEQY
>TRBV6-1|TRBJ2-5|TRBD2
ASSARLAGVETQY
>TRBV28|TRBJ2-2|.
ASSFSGNTGELF
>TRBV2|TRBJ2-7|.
ASRMSAGHYEQY
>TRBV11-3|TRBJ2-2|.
ASSFPGLRGNTGELF
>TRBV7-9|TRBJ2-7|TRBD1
ASSWQGDGIYEQY
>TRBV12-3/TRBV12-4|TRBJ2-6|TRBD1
ASSPGQGYTGANVLT
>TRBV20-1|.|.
SARDGGTTYEQF
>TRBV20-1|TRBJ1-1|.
SAKANTEAF
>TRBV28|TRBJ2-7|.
ASSAPGYEQY
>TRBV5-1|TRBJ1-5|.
ASSLAGGNQPQH
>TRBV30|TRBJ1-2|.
AWSVLGRGYGYT